The 8 T cell receptor beta chains below all came from one sample that was sequenced in a study of T cell repertoires in aging, cancer and after chemotherapy. Amplification of TCR beta used genomic DNA extracted from peripheral blood. TRB rearrangements spanning V, D and J were amplified using mixed TRB-A/B primers. TCRdb called the multiplex PCR reads again in MiXCR, with one record for every CDR3 protein. This table has thousands of distinct CDR3 sequences, approximately 22% appearing once. Material for sequencing was blood. The receptor set was obtained from a human donor with a blood cancer.

The CDR3 DNA is TGCAGCGTTCCCGCTTCCGGGACAGGGGGTGAAAAACTGTTTTTT. Its protein is CSVPASGTGGEKLFF. The chain uses TRBV29-1 and TRBJ1-4; 11 bases are shared with TRBD1. Trimming took 5 bases from V and 7 from J; bases not matched to a gene: 9. The CDR3 length is 15 residues. Germline V gene lookup returns CDR1 SQVTM and CDR2 ANQGSEA.

This clonotype was counted between two and nine times. This chain connects TRBV19 to TRBJ1-5, with D tentatively TRBD1 (5 bases). CDR1 and CDR2 from the germline V gene are LNHDA and SQIVND (reference sequence). Trimming took 10 bases from V and 4 from J, leaving 14 bases between them. CDR3 length: 13 amino acids. In DNA form, the CDR3 reads TGTGCCACGGACCAGGGAGGGAATCAGCCCCAGCATTTT. Its translation: CATDQGGNQPQHF.

By share of the sample, this clonotype is medium-sized. This chain links TRBV6-1 with TRBJ2-1; 11 bases agree with TRBD2. V trimming: 4 bases; J trimming: 3 bases; junction bases outside the gene matches: 5. CDR1 and CDR2 from the germline V gene are MNHNS and SASEGT. There are 16 residues in the CDR3. CDR3 nucleotides: TGTGCCAGCAGTGCCCCTAGCGGGAGGCTCTACAATGAGCAGTTCTTC. This encodes CASSAPSGRLYNEQFF.

This clonotype is labeled medium-sized (0.01 to 0.1%). The rearrangement links TRBV18 to TRBJ2-5; tentatively, D is TRBD1 (5 bases). Per germline, CDR1 KGHSH and CDR2 LQKENI. This CDR3 spans 13 amino acids. The V gene lost 3 bases and the J gene lost 2 bases, with 7 bases spanning the gap. The CDR3 DNA reads as TGTGCCAGCTCACCTGACAGACAAGAGACCCAGTACTTC. Its protein product is CASSPDRQETQYF.

The count of this clonotype is one. This may be a read error, as it is one base from a much larger clone. V is TRBV6-6 and J is TRBJ2-7; 7 bases match TRBD1. After removal of 5 bases from V and 1 base from J, the junction contained 2 bases not matched to a gene. In germline, CDR1 is MNHNY, CDR2 SVGAGI (reference sequence). This CDR3 spans 13 amino acids. CDR3 nucleotides: TGTGCCAGCAGTCGGGGACAGTCCTACGAGCAGTACTTC. As protein: CASSRGQSYEQYF.

Judged by abundance, this clonotype is medium-sized. The chain has TRBV19 and TRBJ1-2; 7 bases agree with TRBD1. With V trimmed by 5 bases and J by 4 bases, 7 bases remained unmatched. Germline V gene lookup returns CDR1 LNHDA and CDR2 SQIVND (reference sequence). The CDR3 is made up of 14 amino acids. CDR3 sequence reads: CASSGSRDSYGYTF. The DNA for the CDR3 is TGTGCCAGTAGTGGCTCTCGGGACAGCTATGGCTACACCTTC.

The V gene is TRBV12-3 or TRBV12-4, the J gene TRBJ2-1; possibly TRBD1 for D (5 bases). This CDR3 contains 14 residues. Trimming pared 10 bases from V and 4 bases from J, leaving 17 bases between. CDR3 sequence: CATKGPQTYNEQFF. In nucleotides, the CDR3 is TGTGCCACCAAGGGGCCACAAACTTACAATGAGCAGTTCTTC.

This clonotype qualifies as medium-sized. This rearrangement joins TRBV29-1 to TRBJ2-7; D remains unclear. This CDR3 contains 13 residues. Germline V gene sequence: CDR1 SQVTM, CDR2 ANQGSEA. Trimming shortened V by 1 base and J by 5 bases, and 12 bases separated the two germline ends. The CDR3 DNA reads as TGCAGCGTTGAAGGCCTTGTCGGAGACGAGCAGTACTTC. This gives the protein CSVEGLVGDEQYF.